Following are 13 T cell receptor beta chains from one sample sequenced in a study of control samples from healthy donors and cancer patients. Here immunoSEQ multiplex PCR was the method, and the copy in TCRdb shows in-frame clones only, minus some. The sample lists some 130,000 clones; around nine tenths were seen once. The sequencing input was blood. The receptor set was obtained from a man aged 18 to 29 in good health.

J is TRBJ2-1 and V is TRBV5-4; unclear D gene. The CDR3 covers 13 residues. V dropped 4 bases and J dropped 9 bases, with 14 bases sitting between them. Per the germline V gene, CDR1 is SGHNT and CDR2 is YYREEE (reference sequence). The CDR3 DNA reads TGTGCCAGCAGCAACCCCGGCCTCGGTGAGCAGTTCTTC. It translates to CASSNPGLGEQFF.

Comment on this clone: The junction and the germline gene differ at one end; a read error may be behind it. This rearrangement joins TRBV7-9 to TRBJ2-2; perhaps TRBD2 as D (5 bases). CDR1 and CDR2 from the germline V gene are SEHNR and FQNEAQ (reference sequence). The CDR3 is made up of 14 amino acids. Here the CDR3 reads CASSIATDTGELFF. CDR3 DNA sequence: TGTGCCAGCAGCATAGCGACGGACACCGGGGAGCTGTTTTTT.

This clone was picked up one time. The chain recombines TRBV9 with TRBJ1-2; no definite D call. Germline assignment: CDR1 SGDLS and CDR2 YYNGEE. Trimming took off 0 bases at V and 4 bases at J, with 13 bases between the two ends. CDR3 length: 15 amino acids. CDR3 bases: TGTGCCAGCAGCGTAGATGGAGGGAATAGCTATGGCTACACCTTC. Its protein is CASSVDGGNSYGYTF.

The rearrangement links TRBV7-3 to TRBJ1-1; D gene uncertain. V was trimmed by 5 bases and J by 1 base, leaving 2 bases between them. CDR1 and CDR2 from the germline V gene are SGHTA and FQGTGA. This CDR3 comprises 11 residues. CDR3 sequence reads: CASSQNTEAFF. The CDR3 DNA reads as TGTGCCAGCAGCCAGAACACTGAAGCTTTCTTT.

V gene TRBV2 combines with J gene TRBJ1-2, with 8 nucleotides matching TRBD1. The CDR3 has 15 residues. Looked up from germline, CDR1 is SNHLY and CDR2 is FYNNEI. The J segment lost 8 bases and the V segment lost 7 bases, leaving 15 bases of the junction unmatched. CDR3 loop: CASNDGDRGRRGYTF. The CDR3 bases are TGTGCCAGCAATGACGGCGACAGGGGAAGGCGCGGCTACACCTTC.

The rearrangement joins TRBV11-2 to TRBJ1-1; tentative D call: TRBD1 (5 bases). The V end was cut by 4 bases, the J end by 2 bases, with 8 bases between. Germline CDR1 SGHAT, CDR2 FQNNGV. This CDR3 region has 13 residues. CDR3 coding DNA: TGTGCCAGCAGCTCAGGGCTAAACACTGAAGCTTTCTTT. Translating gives CASSSGLNTEAFF.

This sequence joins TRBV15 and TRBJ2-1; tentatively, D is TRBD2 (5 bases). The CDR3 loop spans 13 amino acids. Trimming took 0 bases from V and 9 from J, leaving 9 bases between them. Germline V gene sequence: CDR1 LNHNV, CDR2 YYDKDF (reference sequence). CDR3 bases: TGTGCCACCAGCAGAGATAGCGCGAGTGAGCAGTTCTTC. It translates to CATSRDSASEQFF. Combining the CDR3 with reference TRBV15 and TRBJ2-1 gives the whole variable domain DAMVIQNPRYQVTQFGKPVTLSCSQTLNHNVMYWYQQKSSQAPKLLFHYYDKDFNNEADTPDNFQSRRPNTSFCFLDIRSPGLGDTAMYLCATSRDSASEQFFGPGTRLTVL.

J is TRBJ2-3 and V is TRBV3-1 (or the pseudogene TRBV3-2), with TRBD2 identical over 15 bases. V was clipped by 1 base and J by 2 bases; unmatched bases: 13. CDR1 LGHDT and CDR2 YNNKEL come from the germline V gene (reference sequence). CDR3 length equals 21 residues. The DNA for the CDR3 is TGTGCCAGCAGCCAAGTACAGTACGGGACTAGCGGGGGGACATCCACAGATACGCAGTATTTT. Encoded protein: CASSQVQYGTSGGTSTDTQYF.

CDR3 sequence reads: CASSLRQGVNYGYTF. DNA of the CDR3: TGTGCCAGCAGCCTAAGACAGGGGGTTAACTATGGCTACACCTTC. The chain has TRBV6-5 and TRBJ1-2, with TRBD1 matching 9 bases. Germline V lookup: CDR1 MNHEY, CDR2 SVGAGI. V was pared by 6 bases and J by 1 base, with 6 bases of the junction left unmatched. CDR3 length equals 15 residues.

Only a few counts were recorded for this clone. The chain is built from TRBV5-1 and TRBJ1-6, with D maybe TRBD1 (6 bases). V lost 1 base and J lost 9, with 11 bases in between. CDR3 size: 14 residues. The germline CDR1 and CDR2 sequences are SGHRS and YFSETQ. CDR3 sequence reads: CASSLRGSGSPLHF. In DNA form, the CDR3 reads TGCGCCAGCAGCTTGAGGGGGAGTGGTTCACCCCTCCACTTT.

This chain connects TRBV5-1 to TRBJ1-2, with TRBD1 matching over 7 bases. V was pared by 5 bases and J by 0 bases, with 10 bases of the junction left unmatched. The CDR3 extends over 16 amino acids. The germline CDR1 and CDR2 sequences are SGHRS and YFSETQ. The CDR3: CASSWAGGRANYGYTF. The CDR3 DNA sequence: TGCGCCAGCAGTTGGGCAGGGGGGCGAGCTAACTATGGCTACACCTTC.

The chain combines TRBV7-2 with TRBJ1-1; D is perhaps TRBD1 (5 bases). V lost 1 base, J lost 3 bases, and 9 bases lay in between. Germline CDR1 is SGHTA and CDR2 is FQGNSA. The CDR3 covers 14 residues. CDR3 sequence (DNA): TGTGCCAGCAGCTTAGTCTGGGGGGACACTGAAGCTTTCTTT. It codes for CASSLVWGDTEAFF.

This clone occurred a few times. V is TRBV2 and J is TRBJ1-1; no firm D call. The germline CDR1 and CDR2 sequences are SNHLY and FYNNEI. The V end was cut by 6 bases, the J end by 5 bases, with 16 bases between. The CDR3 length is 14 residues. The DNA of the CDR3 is TGTGCCAGCAGGGGGATTAAAGGGAGAACTGAAGCTTTCTTT. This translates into CASRGIKGRTEAFF.